This TCR beta chain is from a study of technical replicates of blood from four donors. TCRdb's copy holds only in-frame clones and misses some; the assay was immunoSEQ multiplex PCR. The table records more than 75,000 clones, over 85% of them present only once. This TCR derives from a human donor in good health. The sequencing input was T cells isolated from PBMCs.

The DNA of the CDR3 is TGTGCCAGCAGCTTGGAAGGAGGCTCACCCCTCCACTTT. Its protein is CASSLEGGSPLHF. This chain connects TRBV11-2 to TRBJ1-6; D unresolved. The V and J ends lost 3 bases and 10 bases respectively, with 10 bases between them. This CDR3 has 13 amino acids. Germline V gives CDR1 SGHAT, CDR2 FQNNGV. The variable domain in full, with the rest retrieved from reference TRBV11-2 and TRBJ1-6, is EAGVAQSPRYKIIEKRQSVAFWCNPISGHATLYWYQQILGQGPKLLIQFQNNGVVDDSQLPKDRFSAERLKGVDSTLKIQPAKLEDSAVYLCASSLEGGSPLHFGNGTRLTVT.